The T cell receptor (beta chain) under discussion was sequenced for a study of T cells in women clearing cervical HPV infection. Study at large: Case blood was drawn when the lesion was first found; control blood after infection became undetectable. General study findings and limits: TRBV6-7 relative abundance averaged approximately 0.1% in cases and 0.15% to 0.2% in controls. Richness plus V gene abundances separated cases from controls with AUC roughly 0.85. Timing of associations relative to infection is unclear; T-cell subsets were not isolated.

V was cut by 2 bases and J by 7 bases, with 11 bases left in between. This CDR3 has 13 residues. A word on this clone: The target antigen is unknown. Coverage ceases 3 residues before the CDR3 finishes, and the germline J gene fills in the end.

Clones were read by immunoSEQ multiplex PCR, and TCRdb kept only the in-frame ones, dropping some. Its table lists 30,000 to 45,000 clones. The chain combines TRBV12-3 or TRBV12-4 with TRBJ1-2; no clear D. The sequencing sample was made of blood buffy coat. This sequence was found in a woman aged 18 to 75 with a cervical HPV16 infection that either progressed to CIN3+ or cleared (not recorded which). CDR3 sequence: CASSLSSPGGYTF. The covered CDR3 bases are TGTGCCAGCAGTTTATCGTCCCCAGGTGGC.